Listed below are T cell receptor beta chains from one sample, sequenced in a study of T cell responses to AZD1222 COVID-19 vaccine. Some clones are missing from TCRdb's copy, which holds only in-frame ones; the method was immunoSEQ multiplex PCR. The table lists more than 150,000 clones, about nine tenths of them singletons. The specimen was peripheral blood, collected on day 0 of AZD1222 vaccination. The source is an adult in good health. Both conserved end residues are part of each CDR3. The order of the fields is V gene, J gene, D gene, clone size, CDR3 protein, CDR3 DNA. D genes are given only for firm matches. Rows may omit the clone size; those that give it use once, few, many or a size class.

v_gene: TRBV30; j_gene: TRBJ2-5; d_gene: TRBD2; abundance: NA; CDR3aa: CAWSPGLAGRQETQYF; CDR3nt: TGTGCCTGGAGTCCCGGACTAGCGGGGCGCCAAGAGACCCAGTACTTC
v_gene: TRBV5-4; j_gene: TRBJ2-7; d_gene: NA; abundance: NA; CDR3aa: CASSKDSYEQYF; CDR3nt: TGTGCCAGCAGTAAAGACTCCTACGAGCAGTACTTC
v_gene: TRBV30; j_gene: TRBJ2-2; d_gene: TRBD2; abundance: few; CDR3aa: CAWSVWEREANTGELFF; CDR3nt: TGTGCCTGGAGTGTATGGGAGCGGGAGGCTAACACCGGGGAGCTGTTTTTT
v_gene: TRBV29-1; j_gene: TRBJ1-2; d_gene: NA; abundance: once; CDR3aa: CSARTGNYGYTF; CDR3nt: TGCAGCGCCCGAACAGGGAACTATGGCTACACCTTC
v_gene: TRBV6-5; j_gene: TRBJ2-7; d_gene: TRBD1; abundance: once; CDR3aa: CASSFRDRGYEQYF; CDR3nt: TGTGCCAGCAGTTTCCGGGACAGGGGCTACGAGCAGTACTTC
v_gene: TRBV6-2/TRBV6-3; j_gene: TRBJ2-6; d_gene: TRBD1; abundance: NA; CDR3aa: CASSRDRGLSSGANVLTF; CDR3nt: TGTGCCAGCAGTAGAGACAGGGGGCTAAGCTCTGGGGCCAACGTCCTGACTTTC
v_gene: TRBV11-2; j_gene: TRBJ1-1; d_gene: NA; abundance: NA; CDR3aa: CASSSVPGSEAFF; CDR3nt: TGTGCCAGCAGCTCAGTCCCAGGGTCTGAAGCTTTCTTT
v_gene: TRBV18; j_gene: TRBJ1-2; d_gene: NA; abundance: NA; CDR3aa: CASSPLRGGSDYGYTF; CDR3nt: TGTGCCAGCTCACCCCTTCGGGGCGGTTCGGACTATGGCTACACCTTC
v_gene: TRBV7-2; j_gene: TRBJ2-1; d_gene: TRBD1; abundance: NA; CDR3aa: CASSLGAGGHEQFF; CDR3nt: TGTGCCAGCAGCTTAGGGGCAGGGGGACATGAGCAGTTCTTC
v_gene: TRBV28; j_gene: TRBJ1-2; d_gene: TRBD1; abundance: NA; CDR3aa: CASSLPGQGHYGYTF; CDR3nt: TGTGCCAGCAGCCTCCCGGGACAGGGGCACTATGGCTACACCTTC